The 9 T cell receptor beta chains below come from one sample, sequenced in a study of T cells in Graves' hyperthyroidism and ophthalmopathy. The TCR beta CDR3 regions underwent amplification using RNA transcripts as the source. First-round RT-PCR targeting the TCR CDR3 was performed with the HTBI primer set. TCRdb reprocessed the multiplex PCR reads with MiXCR, giving one entry per CDR3 protein. Altogether 490,000 or so distinct CDR3 sequences are present, 16% being singletons, with the ten largest covering 25% to 35%. Sequencing was done on a sample of blood. All receptors derive from a young woman with Graves' ophthalmopathy.

Regarding this clonotype: This clone may be a read error of a much larger clone one base away. The chain joins TRBV2 to TRBJ2-3, with TRBD1 matching over 7 bases. V lost 8 bases to trimming and J lost 1 base; unmatched junction nucleotides: 3. Germline CDR1 and CDR2: SNHLY and FYNNEI. The CDR3 contains 13 residues. The CDR3 sequence is CASGGQGTDTQYF. In DNA, the CDR3 is TGTGCCAGCGGCGGACAGGGCACAGATACGCAGTATTTT.

This clonotype appeared many times. The chain joins TRBV5-1 to TRBJ1-4; tentatively, D is TRBD1 (6 bases). Germline-derived CDR1 and CDR2 are SGHRS and YFSETQ. V lost 3 bases, J lost 3 bases, and 15 bases lay in between. The CDR3 contains 16 residues. CDR3 sequence: CASSSGSGAPNEKLFF. The CDR3 DNA follows: TGCGCCAGCAGCTCCGGTTCGGGGGCGCCTAATGAAAAACTGTTTTTT. The whole variable domain, filled in from reference TRBV5-1 and TRBJ1-4, reads KAGVTQTPRYLIKTRGQQVTLSCSPISGHRSVSWYQQTPGQGLQFLFEYFSETQRNKGNFPGRFSGRQFSNSRSEMNVSTLELGDSALYLCASSSGSGAPNEKLFFGSGTQLSVL.

CDR3 loop: CASSFSATGRTGELFF. As DNA, the CDR3 is TGTGCCAGCAGCTTTTCAGCTACTGGGCGGACCGGGGAGCTGTTTTTT. V is TRBV7-9 and J is TRBJ2-2; D is undetermined. Germline lookup yields CDR1 SEHNR and CDR2 FQNEAQ (reference sequence). Trimming removed 3 bases from V and 5 bases from J, with 16 bases in between. CDR3 length equals 16 residues. Drawing the rest from reference TRBV7-9 and TRBJ2-2, the complete variable domain is DTGVSQNPRHKITKRGQNVTFRCDPISEHNRLYWYRQTLGQGPEFLTYFQNEAQLEKSRLLSDRFSAERPKGSFSTLEIQRTEQGDSAMYLCASSFSATGRTGELFFGEGSRLTVL.

In this sample, this clonotype turned up many times. CDR3 sequence reads: CASRAGQSQETQYF. Written as DNA, the CDR3 is TGTGCCAGCAGGGCAGGACAGAGCCAAGAGACCCAGTACTTC. The genes are TRBV7-9 and TRBJ2-5; D perhaps matches TRBD1 (6 bases). The germline CDR1 and CDR2 sequences are SEHNR and FQNEAQ (reference sequence). The CDR3 has 14 amino acids. V shed 6 bases and J shed 1 base, with 12 bases lying between them.

This clonotype was counted between two and nine times. CDR3 amino acids: CASSQDSGRGFDEQFF. DNA of the CDR3: TGTGCCAGCAGCCAAGATAGTGGCAGGGGTTTCGATGAGCAGTTCTTC. The rearrangement joins TRBV4-2 to TRBJ2-1; D possibly corresponds to TRBD1 (6 bases). In germline, CDR1 is LGHNA, CDR2 YNFKEQ. V was cut by 0 bases and J by 8 bases, with 17 bases left in between. CDR3 size: 16 residues.

This clonotype was seen repeatedly, ten times or more. The chain recombines TRBV28 with TRBJ1-2; weak D call: TRBD1 (5 bases). V lost 6 bases and J lost 4, with 12 bases in between. CDR1 and CDR2 (germline): MDHEN, SYDVKM. The CDR3 is made up of 13 amino acids. The CDR3 DNA is TGTGCCAGCAGCCATGACAGCCTCTATGGCTACACCTTC. Its protein product is CASSHDSLYGYTF.

In its sample, this clonotype was seen many times. V is TRBV12-3 or TRBV12-4 and J is TRBJ1-1, with a tentative D call TRBD1 (6 bases). The CDR3 totals 14 residues. V was clipped by 2 bases and J by 7 bases, with 14 bases between them. The CDR3 reads CASSLSEPGHEAFF. The CDR3 DNA follows: TGTGCCAGCAGTTTATCCGAGCCGGGACATGAAGCTTTCTTT.

This clonotype has at least ten counts. The chain couples TRBV28 to TRBJ1-5; D remains unclear. The CDR3 covers 15 residues. V was pared by 5 bases and J by 4 bases, with 15 bases between. Germline V gene data show CDR1 as MDHEN and CDR2 as SYDVKM. The CDR3 region is CASSKDPGTNQPQHF. CDR3 nucleotide sequence: TGTGCCAGCAGTAAAGATCCGGGAACAAATCAGCCCCAGCATTTT.

As concerns this clonotype: This clone may be a read error of a much larger clone one base away. The chain is built from TRBV3-1 and TRBJ2-1; a weak D match, TRBD2 (5 bases). Germline V gene data show CDR1 as LGHDT and CDR2 as YNNKEL (reference sequence). This CDR3 contains 15 residues. The V and J ends lost 7 bases and 2 bases respectively, with 15 bases between them. The CDR3 reads CASNLQRRTYNEQFF. CDR3 in DNA: TGTGCCAGCAATTTGCAGCGGAGAACCTACAATGAGCAGTTCTTC.